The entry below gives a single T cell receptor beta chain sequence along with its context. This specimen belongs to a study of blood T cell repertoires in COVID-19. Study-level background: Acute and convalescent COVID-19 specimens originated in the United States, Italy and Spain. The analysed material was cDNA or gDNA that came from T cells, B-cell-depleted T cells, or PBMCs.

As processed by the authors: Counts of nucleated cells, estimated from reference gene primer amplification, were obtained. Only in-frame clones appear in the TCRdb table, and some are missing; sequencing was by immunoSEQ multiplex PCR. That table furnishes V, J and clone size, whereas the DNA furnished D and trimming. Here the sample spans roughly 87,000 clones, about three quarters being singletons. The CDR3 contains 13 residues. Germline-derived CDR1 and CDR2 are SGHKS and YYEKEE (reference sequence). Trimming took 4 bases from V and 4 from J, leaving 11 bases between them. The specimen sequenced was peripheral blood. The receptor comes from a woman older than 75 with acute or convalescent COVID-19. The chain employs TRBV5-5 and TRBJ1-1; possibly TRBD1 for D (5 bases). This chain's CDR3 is CASSLMGGTEAFF. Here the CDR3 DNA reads TGTGCCAGCAGCCTGATGGGGGGCACTGAAGCTTTCTTT. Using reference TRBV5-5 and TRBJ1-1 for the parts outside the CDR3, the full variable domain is DAGVTQSPTHLIKTRGQQVTLRCSPISGHKSVSWYQQVLGQGPQFIFQYYEKEERGRGNFPDRFSARQFPNYSSELNVNALLLGDSALYLCASSLMGGTEAFFGQGTRLTVV.